These T cell receptor beta chains were read from a single sample in a study of beta chain features in type 1 diabetes. Generated by immunoSEQ multiplex PCR, the TCRdb table keeps only in-frame clones and is missing some. The sample lists roughly 240,000 clones, 14% occurring once. Sequencing was carried out using naive CD4+ T cells from blood. These receptors were collected from a woman aged 40-49 years in good health. Both conserved end residues are part of each CDR3. The D gene is left open where the match is weak. Clone size is given for some rows only: seen once, a few or many times, or a class if the clone is expanded.

d_gene	abundance	v_gene	len	j_gene	CDR3aa	CDR3nt
TRBD2	few	TRBV14	19	TRBJ2-5	CASSGPQRLRTSGQETQYF	TGTGCCAGCAGCGGACCTCAGCGCCTTAGGACTAGCGGTCAAGAGACCCAGTACTTC
.	few	TRBV11-2	17	TRBJ2-7	CASSHNPKLTADYEQYF	TGTGCCAGCAGCCACAACCCTAAATTGACAGCCGACTACGAGCAGTACTTC
.	few	TRBV6-6	14	TRBJ2-3	CASSYSGGTDTQYF	TGTGCCAGCAGTTATTCGGGGGGCACAGATACGCAGTATTTT
TRBD1	few	TRBV10-3	14	TRBJ1-2	CAIGGQLANYGYTF	TGTGCCATCGGGGGACAGCTAGCTAACTATGGCTACACCTTC
TRBD1	.	TRBV14	15	TRBJ1-1	CASSQGTGRNTEAFF	TGTGCCAGCAGCCAGGGGACAGGGAGGAACACTGAAGCTTTCTTT
TRBD2	.	TRBV4-3	14	TRBJ2-1	CASSQEGSGGLQFF	TGCGCCAGCAGCCAAGAAGGTAGCGGGGGCTTGCAGTTCTTC
.	.	TRBV2	12	TRBJ1-5	CASTDSNQPQHF	TGTGCCAGCACCGACAGTAATCAGCCCCAGCATTTT
.	.	TRBV2	15	TRBJ2-3	CASTMVRGSTDTQYF	TGTGCCAGCACCATGGTGAGGGGGAGCACAGATACGCAGTATTTT
.	.	TRBV20-1	10	TRBJ2-1	CSARTNGGFF	TGCAGTGCTAGAACCAACGGGGGATTCTTC
.	few	TRBV7-9	15	TRBJ1-3	CASSHITQSGNTIYF	TGTGCCAGCAGCCACATAACACAGAGTGGAAACACCATATATTTT
TRBD1	few	TRBV27	20	TRBJ2-3	CASSSRTGGGFKLVTDTQYF	TGTGCCAGCAGTTCCCGGACAGGGGGCGGGTTCAAGTTGGTCACAGATACGCAGTATTTT
.	few	TRBV5-1	14	TRBJ2-3	CASSLDRSTDTQYF	TGCGCCAGCAGCTTGGACAGGAGCACAGATACGCAGTATTTT
TRBD1	few	TRBV5-1	17	TRBJ1-3	CASSSGTGSVTGNTIYF	TGCGCCAGCAGCTCCGGGACAGGGTCTGTCACTGGAAACACCATATATTTT